Below, 32 T cell receptor beta chains from the same sample are listed, as sequenced in a study of blood T cell repertoires in COVID-19. Clones were read by immunoSEQ multiplex PCR, and TCRdb kept only the in-frame ones, dropping some. This table has about 200,000 clones, 80% to 90% appearing once. The sequencing sample was made of peripheral blood. The receptors were gathered from a human donor in a cohort sampled during active COVID-19.

This clone was counted once. Other DNA variants within this sample encode the same CDR3. The chain uses TRBV3-1 (or the pseudogene TRBV3-2) and TRBJ2-3; 14 bases map to TRBD2. This CDR3 is built from 16 residues. Germline assignment: CDR1 LGHDT and CDR2 YNNKEL (reference sequence). With 1 base clipped from V and 3 bases from J, the junction kept 0 bases outside the gene matches. CDR3 nucleotides: TGTGCCAGCAGCCAAGGACTAGCGGGGGGGACAGATACGCAGTATTTT. Protein product: CASSQGLAGGTDTQYF.

This chain links TRBV11-2 with TRBJ1-2, with D possibly TRBD1 on 5 matching bases. CDR3 length: 16 amino acids. Germline lookup yields CDR1 SGHAT and CDR2 FQNNGV. The germline V and J ends were trimmed by 5 bases and 2 bases, with 18 bases remaining between them. The CDR3 region has the DNA TGTGCCAGCAGCCCTCTTCAGGGTAGGATCAACTATGGCTACACCTTC. Its protein product is CASSPLQGRINYGYTF.

This clone was found once. The rearrangement links TRBV7-9 to TRBJ1-5; D might be TRBD1 (6 bases). The CDR3 sequence is 14 residues long. Germline-derived CDR1 and CDR2 are SEHNR and FQNEAQ (reference sequence). The ends were cut back, 0 bases at V and 7 bases at J, with 10 bases in the middle. DNA of the CDR3: TGTGCCAGCAGCTTAGCCCAGGGGCTCCAGCCCCAGCATTTT. Its protein product is CASSLAQGLQPQHF.

J is TRBJ2-7 and V is TRBV29-1, with D tentatively TRBD1 (5 bases). Germline V lookup: CDR1 SQVTM, CDR2 ANQGSEA. Trimming took off 7 bases at V and 3 bases at J, with 10 bases between the two ends. CDR3 length: 11 amino acids. As DNA, the CDR3 is TGCAGCGCTGGGGCTGGCTACGAGCAGTACTTC. It is translated as CSAGAGYEQYF.

The rearrangement links TRBV7-9 to TRBJ1-2; D is unclear. The germline CDR1 and CDR2 sequences are SEHNR and FQNEAQ (reference sequence). The germline V and J ends were trimmed by 5 bases and 10 bases, with 17 bases remaining between them. The CDR3 contains 13 residues. The CDR3 loop reads CASSRNEGVTYTF. CDR3 sequence (DNA): TGTGCCAGCAGCCGAAACGAAGGAGTAACCTACACCTTC.

This chain links TRBV10-3 with TRBJ2-5; D possibly corresponds to TRBD1 (6 bases). Germline V gene lookup returns CDR1 ENHRY and CDR2 SYGVKD. The CDR3 loop spans 16 amino acids. Trimming removed 10 bases from V and 5 bases from J, with 26 bases in between. The CDR3 here is CATKEVRQGMRETQYF. CDR3 sequence (DNA): TGTGCCACCAAGGAGGTTCGCCAGGGGATGCGGGAGACCCAGTACTTC.

This sequence joins TRBV11-2 and TRBJ1-2; TRBD1 matches 8 bases. Germline V lookup: CDR1 SGHAT, CDR2 FQNNGV. V lost 5 bases, J lost 4 bases, and 12 bases stayed unmatched. The length of the CDR3 is 16 residues. CDR3 loop: CASSPRTGTTVYGYTF. The CDR3 bases are TGTGCCAGCAGCCCGAGGACAGGGACTACTGTCTATGGCTACACCTTC.

In DNA, the CDR3 is TGTGCCAGCAGCGTTCAGGGTCACACTGAAGCTTTCTTT. Its translation: CASSVQGHTEAFF. The V call is TRBV9, the J call TRBJ1-1, with D perhaps TRBD1 (5 bases). V gave up 2 bases and J gave up 3 bases, with 8 bases separating them. This CDR3 is 13 amino acids long. Germline V gene lookup returns CDR1 SGDLS and CDR2 YYNGEE. Full variable domain (rest looked up from reference TRBV9 and TRBJ1-1): DSGVTQTPKHLITATGQRVTLRCSPRSGDLSVYWYQQSLDQGLQFLIQYYNGEERAKGNILERFSAQQFPDLHSELNLSSLELGDSALYFCASSVQGHTEAFFGQGTRLTVV.

The chain joins TRBV6-6 to TRBJ1-3; maybe TRBD1 (6 bases). The germline gives CDR1 MNHNY, CDR2 SVGAGI (reference sequence). The CDR3 length is 15 residues. Trimming cost V 5 bases and J 5 bases, with 16 bases left between them. The CDR3 DNA sequence: TGTGCCAGCAGTCAATCTCAGGGGATCAGAAACACCATATATTTT. Amino acid sequence: CASSQSQGIRNTIYF.

This clone was observed a few times. This chain uses TRBV19 with TRBJ2-1; D is unclear. V lost 7 bases to trimming and J lost 8 bases, with 15 bases between them. The CDR3 has 13 residues. Germline CDR1 LNHDA, CDR2 SQIVND (reference sequence). This CDR3 reads CASTPSYRDEQFF. CDR3 nucleotides: TGTGCCAGTACCCCAAGTTACAGAGATGAGCAGTTCTTC.

This chain connects TRBV28 to TRBJ2-4, with 7 positions matching TRBD1. Germline CDR1 reads MDHEN; CDR2 reads SYDVKM. Unmatched junction bases numbered 12, after V lost 6 bases and J lost 1 base. The CDR3 totals 17 residues. CDR3 loop: CASRTDRVWWAKNIQYF. Here the CDR3 DNA reads TGTGCCAGCAGGACCGACAGGGTGTGGTGGGCCAAAAACATTCAGTACTTC.

This clone was seen a single time. This CDR3 is CASSLSGGSLFF. The CDR3 region has the DNA TGCGCCAGCAGCTTGTCGGGGGGTAGCCTGTTTTTT. The chain joins TRBV5-1 to TRBJ1-4; tentatively, D is TRBD1 (5 bases). CDR1 and CDR2 (germline): SGHRS, YFSETQ. The CDR3 loop spans 12 amino acids. V was pared by 1 base and J by 14 bases, with 12 bases between. Looking up the rest from reference TRBV5-1 and TRBJ1-4 gives the full variable domain: KAGVTQTPRYLIKTRGQQVTLSCSPISGHRSVSWYQQTPGQGLQFLFEYFSETQRNKGNFPGRFSGRQFSNSRSEMNVSTLELGDSALYLCASSLSGGSLFFGSGTQLSVL.

The chain uses TRBV19 and TRBJ2-1; 9 nucleotides line up with TRBD1. CDR1 and CDR2 (germline): LNHDA, SQIVND (reference sequence). This CDR3 contains 15 residues. V dropped 3 bases and J dropped 13; count of bases not matched to a gene: 13. The CDR3 sequence: CASSMFPEQGARQFF. The CDR3 region has the DNA TGTGCCAGTAGTATGTTCCCCGAACAGGGGGCGCGTCAGTTCTTC.

V usage is TRBV10-3 and J usage is TRBJ2-1, with 7 positions matching TRBD2. V dropped 7 bases and J dropped 8; count of bases not matched to a gene: 5. The CDR3 is 12 amino acids. Germline V gene sequence: CDR1 ENHRY, CDR2 SYGVKD. The CDR3 DNA sequence: TGTGCCATCAAGTGGGGGGGAGATGAGCAGTTCTTC. It codes for CAIKWGGDEQFF.

The J gene is TRBJ1-1, the V gene TRBV7-9, with 8 nucleotides matching TRBD1. This CDR3 region has 16 residues. V dropped 2 bases and J dropped 1; count of bases not matched to a gene: 6. Germline V gene data show CDR1 as SEHNR and CDR2 as FQNEAQ (reference sequence). The CDR3 loop reads CASSLRQGSGNTEAFF. CDR3 bases: TGTGCCAGCAGCTTACGACAGGGGAGTGGGAACACTGAAGCTTTCTTT.

The gene calls are TRBV3-1 (or the pseudogene TRBV3-2) and TRBJ2-7, with D maybe TRBD1 (6 bases). The CDR3 runs 13 residues. V lost 5 bases and J 7 bases, leaving 15 bases between the germline ends. The V gene's germline CDR1 is LGHDT and CDR2 YNNKEL (reference sequence). CDR3 residues: CASSIPQGREQYF. The CDR3 nucleotides are TGTGCCAGCAGCATCCCACAGGGAAGGGAGCAGTACTTC.

This clone was found a few times. CDR3: CASSPQGLDEQYF. The CDR3 region has the DNA TGTGCCAGCAGCCCGCAGGGTTTGGACGAGCAGTACTTC. This chain connects TRBV7-2 to TRBJ2-7; weak D call: TRBD1 (5 bases). The V end was cut by 5 bases, the J end by 5 bases, with 13 bases between. Per germline, CDR1 SGHTA and CDR2 FQGNSA. This CDR3 has 13 amino acids.

V gene TRBV24-1 combines with J gene TRBJ2-1; maybe TRBD2 (5 bases). This CDR3 region has 13 residues. The V and J ends lost 4 bases and 8 bases respectively, with 11 bases between them. CDR1 and CDR2 from the germline V gene are KGHDR and SFDVKD. Here the CDR3 reads CATSDPTRDEQFF. The CDR3 bases are TGTGCCACCAGTGACCCGACGAGGGATGAGCAGTTCTTC.

J is TRBJ1-1 and V is TRBV18; the D is unclear. With 3 bases removed from V and 0 bases from J, the gap between germline ends came to 8 bases. The germline V gene has CDR1 KGHSH and CDR2 LQKENI. The length of the CDR3 is 14 residues. CDR3: CASSPRVMNTEAFF. The DNA for the CDR3 is TGTGCCAGCTCACCCCGGGTTATGAACACTGAAGCTTTCTTT.

The V gene is TRBV28, the J gene TRBJ2-1; D might be TRBD2 (6 bases). This CDR3 has 17 amino acids. Deletions cut 5 bases from V and 6 bases from J, with 23 bases between. The V gene's germline CDR1 is MDHEN and CDR2 SYDVKM. CDR3 sequence (DNA): TGTGCCAGCAGTCCGGCGACCGGGGGACCCGGGATCAATGAGCAGTTCTTC. It is translated as CASSPATGGPGINEQFF.

The CDR3 bases are TGTGCCAGCAGCGTGGGATGGACAGGGGACGAGCAGTACGTC. As protein: CASSVGWTGDEQYV. The gene calls are TRBV9 and TRBJ2-7, with 9 bases matching TRBD1. The V segment lost 2 bases and the J segment 5 bases; nucleotides outside the gene matches: 5. CDR3 length: 14 residues. Per the germline V gene, CDR1 is SGDLS and CDR2 is YYNGEE.

This chain uses TRBV19 with TRBJ2-5; D may be TRBD1 (6 bases). CDR1 and CDR2 (germline): LNHDA, SQIVND (reference sequence). The CDR3 has 13 amino acids. Trimming removed 4 bases at V and 10 bases at J, with 16 bases between. The CDR3 nucleotides are TGTGCCAGTAGTACTAATCCAACAGGGCTCCAGTACTTC. Protein sequence: CASSTNPTGLQYF. The full variable domain, with the rest looked up from reference TRBV19 and TRBJ2-5, is DGGITQSPKYLFRKEGQNVTLSCEQNLNHDAMYWYRQDPGQGLRLIYYSQIVNDFQKGDIAEGYSVSREKKESFPLTVTSAQKNPTAFYLCASSTNPTGLQYFGPGTRLLVL.

V usage is TRBV7-3 and J usage is TRBJ2-1, with 11 bases fitting TRBD2. V lost 5 bases, J lost 7 bases, and 10 bases stayed unmatched. The germline gives CDR1 SGHTA, CDR2 FQGTGA. This CDR3 spans 16 amino acids. The CDR3 spells CASSISIAGGQNEQFF. In nucleotides, the CDR3 is TGTGCCAGCAGCATTTCGATAGCGGGGGGGCAGAATGAGCAGTTCTTC.

CDR3 in DNA: TGTGCCAGCAGTGACAGGGGCGCCTATGGCTACACCTTC. This codes for CASSDRGAYGYTF. The chain employs TRBV6-1 and TRBJ1-2; perhaps TRBD1 as D (6 bases). CDR1 is MNHNS, CDR2 SASEGT, per germline. There are 13 residues in the CDR3. The V gene lost 3 bases and the J gene lost 4 bases, with 9 bases spanning the gap.

This chain connects TRBV29-1 to TRBJ2-2; 7 bases are shared with TRBD1. Germline V gives CDR1 SQVTM, CDR2 ANQGSEA. V shed 6 bases and J 5 bases; nucleotides not matched to a gene: 3. This CDR3 spans 12 amino acids. CDR3 nucleotides: TGCAGCGTCCCCAGGGGGACCGGGGAGCTGTTTTTT. This codes for CSVPRGTGELFF.

This clone was recorded a few times. This rearrangement joins TRBV27 to TRBJ2-7; 9 bases are a match to TRBD1. This CDR3 comprises 14 residues. V gave up 3 bases and J gave up 13 bases; unmatched junction bases: 13. Looked up from germline, CDR1 is MNHEY and CDR2 is SMNVEV (reference sequence). Here the CDR3 reads CASSFLGQGEVLYV. The CDR3 DNA sequence: TGTGCCAGCAGTTTTCTGGGACAGGGAGAGGTTCTATACGTC.

The rearrangement links TRBV7-9 to TRBJ1-4; perhaps TRBD1 as D (5 bases). V was pared by 5 bases and J by 0 bases, with 19 bases between. The germline CDR1 and CDR2 sequences are SEHNR and FQNEAQ (reference sequence). The CDR3 is 18 residues long. This CDR3 reads CASSRRRGSAATNEKLFF. In nucleotides, the CDR3 is TGTGCCAGCAGCCGCCGGCGGGGGTCGGCGGCAACTAATGAAAAACTGTTTTTT.

This rearrangement joins TRBV10-3 to TRBJ1-2; no reliable D call. From germline, CDR1 is ENHRY and CDR2 SYGVKD. CDR3 length equals 14 residues. Trimming shortened V by 8 bases and J by 5 bases, and 18 bases separated the two germline ends. The CDR3 DNA reads TGTGCCATCGCCGGTCAGGAGGGAAATTATGGCTACACCTTC. Encoded protein: CAIAGQEGNYGYTF.

This clone was seen a single time. J is TRBJ1-1 and V is TRBV5-5; D perhaps matches TRBD1 (5 bases). The V end lost 0 bases, the J end lost 3 bases, and 12 bases lay between the germline ends. CDR3 length: 15 amino acids. CDR1 and CDR2 from the germline V gene are SGHKS and YYEKEE (reference sequence). CDR3 DNA: TGTGCCAGCAGCTTGGCCGGGACTGCCCACACTGAAGCTTTCTTT. This codes for CASSLAGTAHTEAFF.

V is TRBV30 and J is TRBJ1-2; D is undetermined. CDR1 is GTSNPN, CDR2 SVGIG, per germline (reference sequence). V lost 3 bases and J lost 4, with 21 bases in between. This CDR3 region has 16 residues. This CDR3 is CAWSKRRTALIYGYTF. In DNA form, the CDR3 reads TGTGCCTGGAGCAAAAGACGGACTGCATTGATCTATGGCTACACCTTC. The full variable domain, with the rest looked up from reference TRBV30 and TRBJ1-2, is SQTIHQWPATLVQPVGSPLSLECTVEGTSNPNLYWYRQAAGRGLQLLFYSVGIGQISSEVPQNLSASRPQDRQFILSSKKLLLSDSGFYLCAWSKRRTALIYGYTFGSGTRLTVV.

This chain connects TRBV9 to TRBJ2-5, with 7 bases that match TRBD2. Germline trimming cut 1 base from V and 4 bases from J; bases unmatched to any gene: 7. The CDR3 is 15 amino acids. In germline, CDR1 is SGDLS, CDR2 YYNGEE. Written as DNA, the CDR3 is TGTGCCAGCAGCGTATTGGTCGGGGGGAGAGAGACCCAGTACTTC. Translated: CASSVLVGGRETQYF.

The rearrangement joins TRBV27 to TRBJ1-4, with TRBD1 matching 7 bases. CDR3 length: 18 amino acids. The V gene end was trimmed by 2 bases and the J gene end by 3 bases; junction bases not matched to a gene: 12. Germline-derived CDR1 and CDR2 are MNHEY and SMNVEV (reference sequence). The CDR3 bases are TGTGCCAGCAGTTTACGATCCCCCGACAGGGTGCCTAATGAAAAACTGTTTTTT. Its translation is CASSLRSPDRVPNEKLFF.